The clone carrying this TCR beta chain was observed a handful of times. Antigen specificity is unknown. Unique molecular identifiers were attached to individual cDNA molecules. TCRdb re-called the 5' RACE reads through MiXCR, storing one row per CDR3 protein. This table holds just under 65,000 distinct CDR3 sequences, around 10% found once. The sample is drawn from a study of early T cells in non-severe SARS-CoV-2 infection. Study-wide results and limits: In VDJdb matching, anti-spike CD8 responses were favored while private and CD4 specificities went missing.

The source of this sequence is an adult who was a healthcare worker with PCR-confirmed SARS-CoV-2 infection or an uninfected control (not recorded which). The material sequenced was whole blood, taken at baseline.

CDR3 sequence (DNA): TGTGCCAGCAGTTACGGAGGGACTGATCACTACGAGCAGTACTTC. Protein sequence: CASSYGGTDHYEQYF. The chain employs TRBV6-5 and TRBJ2-7; D possibly corresponds to TRBD2 (6 bases). This CDR3 is built from 15 residues. Germline lookup yields CDR1 MNHEY and CDR2 SVGAGI. V shed 2 bases and J shed 3 bases, with 14 bases lying between them.